This is a list of T cell receptor beta chains from one sample in a study of blood T cells in healthy people across ages. TCRdb used MiXCR to reprocess the 5' RACE reads, holding one entry per CDR3 protein. The sample holds hundreds of thousands of distinct CDR3 sequences; around three fifths are singletons and the top ten take roughly 26%. The sequenced sample consisted of blood. The receptor source for this set is a man in his forties in good health. Both conserved end residues are part of each CDR3. D genes are given only for firm matches. Clone size is given for some rows only: seen once, a few or many times, or a class if the clone is expanded.

.	TRBV4-3	TRBJ2-1	TRBD2	TGCGCCAGCAGCCAAGAGGGAGGGATCTATGAGCAGTTCTTC	CASSQEGGIYEQFF
.	TRBV14	TRBJ2-5	.	TGTGTCAGCAGCCAACCCTGGGGGGCCCAAGAGACCCAGTACTTC	CVSSQPWGAQETQYF
.	TRBV18	TRBJ2-5	.	TGTGCCAGCTCACCACCGGACCTGGAGACCCAGTACTTC	CASSPPDLETQYF
.	TRBV20-1	TRBJ1-1	.	TGCAGTGCTAGGGTCCCCTTCAGCCAGAACACTGAAGCTTTCTTT	CSARVPFSQNTEAFF
.	TRBV5-5	TRBJ2-1	TRBD1	TGTGCCAGCAGCTTCGCGGCGGGACAGGGAACCAATGAGCAGTTCTTC	CASSFAAGQGTNEQFF
.	TRBV7-2	TRBJ2-7	.	TGTGCCAGCAAGACAGACTACAATGAGCAGTACTTC	CASKTDYNEQYF
many	TRBV7-2	TRBJ2-1	.	TGTGCCAGCAGCTTAGTGGCTAGCAATGAGCAGTTCTTC	CASSLVASNEQFF
.	TRBV20-1	TRBJ2-3	.	TGCAGTGGAAGAGTGGCAGCGGGACACGGCACAGATACGCAGTATTTT	CSGRVAAGHGTDTQYF
.	TRBV20-1	TRBJ2-3	TRBD2	TGCAGTGCTAGCAGGGGACTAGCGGGGGACACAGATACGCAGTATTTT	CSASRGLAGDTDTQYF
.	TRBV4-1	TRBJ2-7	.	TGCGCCAGCAGCCAAGATGCAGCCAGCCCTAGCTACGAGCAGTACTTC	CASSQDAASPSYEQYF
.	TRBV28	TRBJ1-2	.	TGTGCCAGCGAGGACAGCCCAAGACGGTTTTATGGCTACACCTTC	CASEDSPRRFYGYTF
many	TRBV5-1	TRBJ2-1	.	TGCGCCAGAGTGAGGAGCGGGCGAGACAATGAGCAGTTCTTC	CARVRSGRDNEQFF
.	TRBV29-1	TRBJ1-2	.	TGCAGCGGGGTTTTTAACTATGGCTACACCTTC	CSGVFNYGYTF
.	TRBV7-3	TRBJ2-3	TRBD2	TGTGCCAGCAGCTTAACTGGCGGGAGTGGCGTAGATACGCAGTATTTT	CASSLTGGSGVDTQYF
.	TRBV7-9	TRBJ1-6	.	TGTGCCAGCAGCTCGGATCCTAATTCACCCCTCCACTTT	CASSSDPNSPLHF
.	TRBV25-1	TRBJ1-4	.	TGTGCCAGCAGTGCGCTCACAAGGGGTGAAAAACTGTTTTTT	CASSALTRGEKLFF
.	TRBV7-2	TRBJ2-1	TRBD2	TGTGCCAGCAGGTTGGCAGCGGGAGGGCGGTACAATGAGCAGTTCTTC	CASRLAAGGRYNEQFF
.	TRBV28	TRBJ2-1	TRBD2	TGTGCCAGCAGCTTCGACGGACTAGCGGCCTACAATGAGCAGTTCTTC	CASSFDGLAAYNEQFF
few	TRBV7-2	TRBJ2-7	.	TGTGCCAGCAGCTTAACCATAGCGGCCGCCTACGAGCAGTACTTC	CASSLTIAAAYEQYF
few	TRBV6-5	TRBJ2-2	.	TGTGCCAGCAGTTACTCGGGTTACACCGGGGAGCTGTTTTTT	CASSYSGYTGELFF
.	TRBV6-1	TRBJ2-3	TRBD2	TGTGCCAGCAGACAGCGTCGCGGGGGGGGCGATGGCACAGATACGCAGTATTTT	CASRQRRGGGDGTDTQYF
.	TRBV18	TRBJ2-6	TRBD2	TGTGCCAGCTCACCCCGGGGACTAGCGGTTAACTCTGGGGCCAACGTCCTGACTTTC	CASSPRGLAVNSGANVLTF
few	TRBV20-1	TRBJ2-1	.	TGCAGTGCGGACGGAGGGAGAACAATGCAGCAGTTCTTC	CSADGGRTMQQFF
.	TRBV7-3	TRBJ2-5	TRBD1	TGTGCCAGCAGCTCAAACACAGGGGTAGAGACCCAGTACTTC	CASSSNTGVETQYF
.	TRBV11-3	TRBJ2-1	.	TGTGCCAGCAGCCCGGACGGCGGGTTCAACAATGAGCAGTTCTTC	CASSPDGGFNNEQFF
.	TRBV20-1	TRBJ1-4	TRBD1	TGCAGTGCTAGGGCAGGGGGCCAAGAAAAACTGTTTTTT	CSARAGGQEKLFF
.	TRBV7-2	TRBJ1-2	.	TGTGCCAGCAGCTTAGAGGGGCAGGTTGTGGGCTACACCTTC	CASSLEGQVVGYTF
few	TRBV20-1	TRBJ2-7	.	TGCAGTGTCCCAGGAAGCATCCCCTACGAGCAGTACTTC	CSVPGSIPYEQYF
.	TRBV6-5	TRBJ1-6	.	TGTGCCAGCAGTTCCGCCGAATATAATTCACCCCTCCACTTT	CASSSAEYNSPLHF
few	TRBV27	TRBJ2-1	TRBD2	TGTGCCAGCAGTTTGCGGGAGTGGGGCAATGAGCAGTTCTTC	CASSLREWGNEQFF
.	TRBV5-1	TRBJ1-1	.	TGCGCCAGCAGCCAAATCAGGGGCGAGAACACTGAAGCTTTCTTT	CASSQIRGENTEAFF
few	TRBV12-3/TRBV12-4	TRBJ2-1	TRBD2	TGTGCCAGCAGTTTCGGACTAGCCAATGAGCAGTTCTTC	CASSFGLANEQFF
.	TRBV10-3	TRBJ2-3	.	TGTGCCATCAGTGAGTCTCTTCGGGGCAGCGGGACAGATACGCAGTATTTT	CAISESLRGSGTDTQYF
.	TRBV10-3	TRBJ2-4	.	TGTGCCATCAGTGTGTCCAAAGTAGCCAAAAACATTCAGTACTTC	CAISVSKVAKNIQYF
once	TRBV20-1	TRBJ1-1	.	TGCAGTGCTTCCCGGGGGGCGGCTGAAGCTTTCTTT	CSASRGAAEAFF
.	TRBV14	TRBJ2-5	TRBD2	TGTGCCAGCAGCCAACGGATCCTAGCGGGGGCGCCTCGGGAGACCCAGTACTTC	CASSQRILAGAPRETQYF
few	TRBV29-1	TRBJ2-2	TRBD1	TGCAGCGTTACAGGGGCGATGAACACCGGGGAGCTGTTTTTT	CSVTGAMNTGELFF
many	TRBV4-2	TRBJ1-1	.	TGTGCCAGCAGACAGAATATGAACACTGAAGCTTTCTTT	CASRQNMNTEAFF
once	TRBV29-1	TRBJ2-7	TRBD2	TGCAGCGTTGAAACCCGACTAGCGGGAGGAGGGGGTTCCTACAATGAGCAGTACTTC	CSVETRLAGGGGSYNEQYF
.	TRBV29-1	TRBJ2-4	.	TGCAGCGGACTTGGGGACGGAGGTAGAGGGGGACTAGCCAAAAACATTCAGTACTTC	CSGLGDGGRGGLAKNIQYF
.	TRBV6-6	TRBJ2-1	.	TGTGCCAGCAGTTACGCAGGTACCGATGAGCAGTTCTTC	CASSYAGTDEQFF
.	TRBV7-6	TRBJ2-1	TRBD1	TGTGCCAGCAGCCCAAGGACAGGGCGGTCCTACAATGAGCAGTTCTTC	CASSPRTGRSYNEQFF
.	TRBV20-1	TRBJ2-4	.	TGCAGTGCTAGAGATGAGCGGAAGCTAGCCAAAAACATTCAGTACTTC	CSARDERKLAKNIQYF
.	TRBV5-1	TRBJ1-1	.	TGCGCCAGCAGCCCGACAGCAACCTCCGATAACACTGAAGCTTTCTTT	CASSPTATSDNTEAFF
.	TRBV20-1	TRBJ2-3	.	TGCAGTGCTAGAGTTGCGGTGGGCACAGATACGCAGTATTTT	CSARVAVGTDTQYF
few	TRBV9	TRBJ2-5	TRBD2	TGTGCCAGCAGCGTAGGGGAGGGAGGGTACCAAGAGACCCAGTACTTC	CASSVGEGGYQETQYF
.	TRBV7-2	TRBJ2-1	.	TGTGCCAGCAGCTTACTGTATGAGCAGTTCTTC	CASSLLYEQFF
many	TRBV27	TRBJ2-7	.	TGTGCCAGCAGTTCCTCAATGCACTACGAGCAGTACTTC	CASSSSMHYEQYF
.	TRBV20-1	TRBJ2-3	TRBD2	TGCAGTGCTAGGTCGGGGGCCTCTACGCGGGGGGCGAGCACAGATACGCAGTATTTT	CSARSGASTRGASTDTQYF
few	TRBV21-1	TRBJ2-3	.	TGTGCCAGCAGCCCAGAGGGGTATTTT	CASSPEGYF
.	TRBV28	TRBJ2-7	.	TGTGCCAGCAGTGGCTTTTTGGGCCACGAGCAGTACTTC	CASSGFLGHEQYF
few	TRBV4-3	TRBJ2-5	.	TGCGCCAGCAGCCAATGGGGATCCAAAGAGACCCAGTACTTC	CASSQWGSKETQYF
.	TRBV10-3	TRBJ2-4	.	TGTGCCATCAGTGTCCCGACAGATTCCAAAATTCAGTACTTC	CAISVPTDSKIQYF
few	TRBV12-3/TRBV12-4	TRBJ2-7	TRBD1	TGTGCCAGCAGTAGGACAGGGAATATGGGCTACGAGCAGTACTTC	CASSRTGNMGYEQYF
.	TRBV29-1	TRBJ2-1	TRBD2	TGCAGCGTTGGACTAGCTAATGAGCAGTTCTTC	CSVGLANEQFF
.	TRBV28	TRBJ1-5	TRBD1	TGTGCCAGCAGTGCGACAGGGGTCGGCAATCAGCCCCAGCATTTT	CASSATGVGNQPQHF
.	TRBV2	TRBJ2-7	.	TGTGCCAGCACCGTCCTCAGCGGAAGCTACGAGCAGTACTTC	CASTVLSGSYEQYF